The 26 T cell receptor beta chains in this list originate from one sample, sequenced in a study of blood T cell repertoires in COVID-19. Clones were read by immunoSEQ multiplex PCR, and TCRdb kept only the in-frame ones, dropping some. The sample contains about 260,000 clones, roughly 84% of which appear only once. Material for sequencing was peripheral blood. The source is a man in his 60s with acute or convalescent COVID-19.

The V and J genes are TRBV9 and TRBJ2-1; 11 nucleotides agree with TRBD2. The CDR3 length is 16 residues. CDR1 SGDLS and CDR2 YYNGEE come from the germline V gene. J was trimmed by 4 bases and V by 2 bases; bases with no gene match: 5. The CDR3 DNA sequence: TGTGCCAGCAGCGTTCTAGCGGGAGGTTGGTACAATGAGCAGTTCTTC. This encodes CASSVLAGGWYNEQFF.

This sequence joins TRBV19 and TRBJ2-3; 7 nucleotides line up with TRBD1. J lost 1 base, V lost 0 bases, and 7 bases had no gene match. CDR1 is LNHDA and CDR2 is SQIVND in the germline V gene (reference sequence). This CDR3 contains 17 residues. The CDR3 DNA is TGTGCCAGTAGTATAGATCGGACAGGAAGCCGCACAGATACGCAGTATTTT. Translating it yields CASSIDRTGSRTDTQYF. Together with reference TRBV19 and TRBJ2-3, the CDR3 gives the full variable domain: DGGITQSPKYLFRKEGQNVTLSCEQNLNHDAMYWYRQDPGQGLRLIYYSQIVNDFQKGDIAEGYSVSREKKESFPLTVTSAQKNPTAFYLCASSIDRTGSRTDTQYFGPGTRLTVL.

The chain links TRBV6-6 to TRBJ1-1, with D hard to call. Trimming stripped 5 bases from V and 9 bases from J, with 19 bases between. The CDR3 sequence is 14 residues long. The V gene's germline CDR1 is MNHNY and CDR2 SVGAGI (reference sequence). CDR3 sequence (DNA): TGTGCCAGCAGTCGATCGGGCTCACACCCTCAAGCTTTCTTT. Encoded protein: CASSRSGSHPQAFF.

In its sample, this clone was seen a few times. The gene calls are TRBV12-3 or TRBV12-4 and TRBJ2-1; tentative D call: TRBD2 (5 bases). Trimming cost V 5 bases and J 9 bases, with 14 bases left between them. This CDR3 contains 13 residues. CDR3 sequence (DNA): TGTGCCAGCAGTCCCTTGGTAGAGGGTGAGCAGTTCTTC. This translates into CASSPLVEGEQFF.

The J gene is TRBJ1-2, the V gene TRBV5-1; TRBD1 might be the D (5 bases). The CDR3 runs 12 residues. Germline values: CDR1 SGHRS, CDR2 YFSETQ. Trimming shortened V by 0 bases and J by 7 bases, and 7 bases separated the two germline ends. CDR3 DNA: TGCGCCAGCAGCTTGGAAGGGGCTGGCTACACCTTC. The encoded protein is CASSLEGAGYTF. The full variable domain, completed using reference TRBV5-1 and TRBJ1-2, is KAGVTQTPRYLIKTRGQQVTLSCSPISGHRSVSWYQQTPGQGLQFLFEYFSETQRNKGNFPGRFSGRQFSNSRSEMNVSTLELGDSALYLCASSLEGAGYTFGSGTRLTVV.

V gene TRBV15 combines with J gene TRBJ2-7; possibly TRBD1 for D (6 bases). The CDR3 spans 15 residues. Germline CDR1 and CDR2: LNHNV and YYDKDF (reference sequence). Between the trimmed V and J ends, which lost 4 bases and 1 base, there was a span of 14 bases. CDR3 sequence: CATSTPGTPSYEQYF. CDR3 coding DNA: TGTGCCACCAGCACCCCCGGGACACCTTCCTACGAGCAGTACTTC.

This clone is a singleton in its sample. The gene calls are TRBV7-3 and TRBJ1-6, with TRBD1 matching over 8 bases. The CDR3 loop spans 18 amino acids. The V segment lost 10 bases and the J segment 9 bases; nucleotides outside the gene matches: 23. Germline-derived CDR1 and CDR2 are SGHTA and FQGTGA. The CDR3 reads CAILSTRGRGALGSPLHF. CDR3 sequence (DNA): TGTGCCATTCTTTCCACCAGGGGGCGCGGGGCCTTAGGTTCACCCCTCCACTTT.

This clone was seen more than once but under ten times. The rearrangement uses TRBV18 and TRBJ1-4; tentative D call: TRBD1 (5 bases). Trimming took 6 bases from V and 8 from J, leaving 19 bases between them. This CDR3 comprises 15 residues. CDR1 is KGHSH and CDR2 is LQKENI in the germline V gene. Written as DNA, the CDR3 is TGTGCCAGCTCTCAGAGCGGGGCTCGGGGGGAAAAACTGTTTTTT. Its protein is CASSQSGARGEKLFF.

The chain combines TRBV7-8 with TRBJ1-1; D gene unclear. This CDR3 contains 11 residues. Between the trimmed V and J ends, which lost 3 bases and 7 bases, there was a span of 6 bases. The germline V gene encodes CDR1 SGHVS and CDR2 FQNEAQ. The CDR3 sequence: CASSFLSEAFF. The CDR3 DNA is TGTGCCAGCAGCTTTCTCAGTGAAGCTTTCTTT.

This chain connects TRBV3-1 (or the pseudogene TRBV3-2) to TRBJ2-7, with TRBD2 as a possible D gene (6 bases). Trimming removed 0 bases from V and 3 bases from J, with 12 bases in between. Germline values: CDR1 LGHDT, CDR2 YNNKEL (reference sequence). The CDR3 length is 15 residues. The CDR3: CASSQDVAVGYEQYF. CDR3 coding DNA: TGTGCCAGCAGCCAAGACGTAGCGGTCGGCTACGAGCAGTACTTC.

This clone was detected a few times. This chain uses TRBV27 with TRBJ1-6; D might be TRBD1 (5 bases). Germline assignment: CDR1 MNHEY and CDR2 SMNVEV (reference sequence). This CDR3 has 14 residues. V dropped 5 bases and J dropped 7 bases, with 12 bases sitting between them. The CDR3 region is CASSMSGGNSPLHF. The CDR3 nucleotides read TGTGCCAGCAGTATGAGCGGGGGGAATTCACCCCTCCACTTT.

The V gene is TRBV6-5, the J gene TRBJ2-7; D is perhaps TRBD2 (7 bases). The V end was cut by 0 bases, the J end by 2 bases, with 11 bases between. Looked up from germline, CDR1 is MNHEY and CDR2 is SVGAGI. The length of the CDR3 is 15 residues. Written as DNA, the CDR3 is TGTGCCAGCAGTTACTCGGGGAGGGGGGCCTACGAGCAGTACTTC. Translating it yields CASSYSGRGAYEQYF.

V is TRBV21-1 and J is TRBJ2-1; the DNA was not compared with TRBD1, the D call given in the table. TRBV21-1 corresponds to a pseudogene. CDR3 length: 16 amino acids. In nucleotides, the CDR3 is TGTGCCAGCAGCAAAGGCCCGCAGGAATGGTGCAATGAGCAGTTCTTC. Translating it yields CASSKGPQEWCNEQFF.

This chain joins TRBV6-5 and TRBJ1-1, with D maybe TRBD1 (5 bases). V was clipped by 2 bases and J by 1 base, with 8 bases between them. From germline, CDR1 is MNHEY and CDR2 SVGAGI. This CDR3 spans 14 amino acids. The DNA for the CDR3 is TGTGCCAGCAGTTACGAGACAGCGAACACTGAAGCTTTCTTT. Residues: CASSYETANTEAFF.

The chain carries TRBV12-3 or TRBV12-4 and TRBJ2-5; D is possibly TRBD2 (6 bases). V lost 2 bases to trimming and J lost 5 bases, with 9 bases between them. The CDR3 is 13 residues long. The CDR3 is CASSLTRGETQYF. As DNA, the CDR3 is TGTGCCAGCAGTTTAACCCGGGGGGAGACCCAGTACTTC.

The genes are TRBV30 and TRBJ1-2; D is uncertain. Trimming took 4 bases from V and 0 from J, leaving 6 bases between them. CDR3 length equals 12 residues. The V gene's germline CDR1 is GTSNPN and CDR2 SVGIG (reference sequence). CDR3 sequence reads: CAWTSPNYGYTF. CDR3 nucleotide sequence: TGTGCCTGGACCTCCCCTAACTATGGCTACACCTTC.

This clone occurred once. CDR3 coding DNA: TGTGCCAGTAGTATCGGACTAGCGGGGGGCCAAGAGACCCAGTACTTC. Translated, it gives CASSIGLAGGQETQYF. The chain is built from TRBV19 and TRBJ2-5; TRBD2 aligns across 14 bases. V shed 3 bases and J 1 base; nucleotides not matched to a gene: 1. The CDR3 runs 16 residues. Germline V gene sequence: CDR1 LNHDA, CDR2 SQIVND (reference sequence).

This clone came up a few times. This rearrangement joins TRBV5-6 to TRBJ2-7; 8 bases line up with TRBD2. The CDR3 is 15 residues long. Germline V gives CDR1 SGHDT, CDR2 YYEEEE. The V and J ends lost 0 bases and 1 base, in that order; junction bases with no gene match: 3. The CDR3 sequence: CASSLAGGRSYEQYF. The CDR3 DNA reads as TGTGCCAGCAGCTTGGCGGGAGGGCGTTCCTACGAGCAGTACTTC. The whole variable domain, remainder taken from reference TRBV5-6 and TRBJ2-7, is DAGVTQSPTHLIKTRGQQVTLRCSPKSGHDTVSWYQQALGQGPQFIFQYYEEEERQRGNFPDRFSGHQFPNYSSELNVNALLLGDSALYLCASSLAGGRSYEQYFGPGTRLTVT.

V and J are TRBV18 and TRBJ1-2; no reliable D call. The V and J ends lost 2 bases and 1 base respectively, with 11 bases between them. CDR3 size: 15 residues. CDR1 is KGHSH, CDR2 LQKENI, per germline. For the CDR3, the DNA is TGTGCCAGCTCACCAGGAGTCGGTAGTAACTATGGCTACACCTTC. As protein: CASSPGVGSNYGYTF.

This CDR3 is CASSSGQMNTEAFF. The CDR3 nucleotides read TGTGCCAGCAGCTCGGGACAAATGAACACTGAAGCTTTCTTT. The chain joins TRBV5-4 to TRBJ1-1; D may be TRBD1 (6 bases). Trimming removed 3 bases from V and 0 bases from J, with 9 bases in between. The CDR3 extends over 14 amino acids. Germline CDR1 reads SGHNT; CDR2 reads YYREEE (reference sequence).

The rearrangement links TRBV30 to TRBJ1-2, with TRBD1 as a possible D gene (5 bases). The germline V and J ends were trimmed by 5 bases and 0 bases, with 13 bases remaining between them. Germline lookup yields CDR1 GTSNPN and CDR2 SVGIG (reference sequence). The CDR3 covers 14 residues. CDR3: CAWLRRGSNYGYTF. The CDR3 nucleotides read TGTGCCTGGCTGAGGCGGGGGTCTAACTATGGCTACACCTTC.

The rearrangement joins TRBV29-1 to TRBJ1-1; TRBD1 aligns across 8 bases. CDR3 length: 14 amino acids. The V segment lost 1 base and the J segment 5 bases; nucleotides outside the gene matches: 6. Germline loops: CDR1 SQVTM, CDR2 ANQGSEA. The CDR3 sequence: CSVEGGQGNTEAFF. CDR3 bases: TGCAGCGTTGAAGGTGGACAGGGTAATACTGAAGCTTTCTTT.

This chain links TRBV18 with TRBJ1-1, with D unresolved. Trimming left V 4 bases short and J 0 bases short, with 9 bases between. This CDR3 is 14 amino acids long. CDR1 KGHSH and CDR2 LQKENI come from the germline V gene. This CDR3 is CASSRLGMNTEAFF. DNA of the CDR3: TGTGCCAGCTCACGTCTGGGCATGAACACTGAAGCTTTCTTT.

V and J are TRBV15 and TRBJ2-5, with D tentatively TRBD2 (5 bases). The germline V gene encodes CDR1 LNHNV and CDR2 YYDKDF (reference sequence). V was pared by 8 bases and J by 5 bases, with 15 bases between. This CDR3 contains 13 residues. CDR3 DNA sequence: TGTGCCACCGGTGCTCGTCCGGGGGAGACCCAGTACTTC. This sequence encodes CATGARPGETQYF.

The CDR3 DNA follows: TGTGCCAGCAGCTCTGGACAGGCGAACACCGGGGAGCTGTTTTTT. Translating it yields CASSSGQANTGELFF. This chain links TRBV7-3 with TRBJ2-2; 7 bases are a match to TRBD1. The J segment lost 0 bases and the V segment lost 4 bases, leaving 2 bases of the junction unmatched. This CDR3 is built from 15 residues. Germline values: CDR1 SGHTA, CDR2 FQGTGA.

The V call is TRBV7-9, the J call TRBJ2-5; D is perhaps TRBD1 (6 bases). Germline CDR1 is SEHNR and CDR2 is FQNEAQ (reference sequence). This CDR3 is 15 amino acids long. With 1 base removed from V and 2 bases from J, the gap between germline ends came to 11 bases. DNA of the CDR3: TGTGCCAGCAGCTTAGGGGGAACAGGGCAAGAGACCCAGTACTTC. Amino acid sequence: CASSLGGTGQETQYF.